A single sample gave rise to the 24 T cell receptor beta chains below, sequenced in a study of post-analysis software for immune sequencing data. These receptors have no known antigen. Study observations and caveats: Roughly five TRBV segments were more frequent in patients than controls; TRBV5-6, TRBV5-1 and TRBV20-1 belonged to this group.

Researchers reported that TCR beta cDNA libraries carried unique molecular identifiers. TCRdb used MiXCR to reprocess the PCR reads, holding one entry per CDR3 protein. Here the sample spans roughly 410,000 distinct CDR3 sequences, about a third being singletons. Sequenced: blood. These receptor sequences come from a girl aged 5-17 years with multiple sclerosis.

The chain recombines TRBV5-1 with TRBJ2-5, with 8 bases fitting TRBD2. The trim removed 4 bases at V and 1 base at J, leaving 12 bases unmatched. Germline V CDR1 and CDR2: SGHRS, YFSETQ. The CDR3 sequence is 17 residues long. CDR3 protein: CASSRLGLTSGQETQYF. The CDR3 DNA follows: TGCGCCAGCAGCCGTTTGGGGTTAACTAGCGGCCAAGAGACCCAGTACTTC.

The chain carries TRBV25-1 and TRBJ2-5; tentative D call: TRBD1 (6 bases). Germline V gene data show CDR1 as MGHDK and CDR2 as SYGVNS. The V and J ends lost 1 base and 13 bases respectively, with 10 bases between them. The CDR3 runs to 11 residues. This chain's CDR3 is CASSESGRGYF. CDR3 DNA: TGTGCCAGCAGTGAATCGGGCAGGGGGTACTTC.

The chain recombines TRBV5-1 with TRBJ2-2, with TRBD2 as a possible D gene (6 bases). The CDR3 contains 16 residues. V was shortened by 1 base and J by 1 base, with 11 bases between the two germline ends. The germline V gene encodes CDR1 SGHRS and CDR2 YFSETQ. The CDR3 protein is CASSLSGVGNTGELFF. CDR3 nucleotides: TGCGCCAGCAGCTTGTCGGGGGTGGGGAACACCGGGGAGCTGTTTTTT.

This chain links TRBV15 with TRBJ2-5, with a possible D match to TRBD2 (5 bases). CDR1 is LNHNV and CDR2 is YYDKDF in the germline V gene (reference sequence). The CDR3 runs to 13 residues. V lost 0 bases to trimming and J lost 5 bases, with 7 bases between them. The DNA of the CDR3 is TGTGCCACCAGCAGAGACACGGGGGAGACCCAGTACTTC. This gives the protein CATSRDTGETQYF.

The chain uses TRBV5-1 and TRBJ1-1, with a possible D match to TRBD1 (6 bases). The CDR3 extends over 14 amino acids. V lost 4 bases, J lost 5 bases, and 15 bases lay in between. Germline loops: CDR1 SGHRS, CDR2 YFSETQ. CDR3 sequence (DNA): TGCGCCAGCAGCAGCCCGGGGGGCCGGACTGAAGCTTTCTTT. It yields the protein CASSSPGGRTEAFF.

A remark on this clonotype: One end of the junction varies from germline; a read error may be responsible. V and J are TRBV12-3 or TRBV12-4 and TRBJ1-2; 8 positions agree with TRBD1. CDR3 length: 15 amino acids. The CDR3 DNA sequence: TGTGCCAGCAGCTTAGGCACAGGGGGGAACTATGGCTACACCTTC. It is translated as CASSLGTGGNYGYTF.

This clonotype was seen a handful of times. The chain is built from TRBV20-1 and TRBJ2-1; 9 positions agree with TRBD1. The V and J ends lost 5 bases and 4 bases, in that order; junction bases with no gene match: 9. CDR3 length: 15 residues. Germline loops: CDR1 DFQATT, CDR2 SNEGSKA (reference sequence). This CDR3 is CSAQTQQGAYNEQFF. For the CDR3, the DNA is TGCAGTGCTCAAACGCAACAGGGGGCATACAATGAGCAGTTCTTC.

The sample holds a few counts of this clonotype. The rearrangement uses TRBV20-1 and TRBJ2-7; tentatively, D is TRBD1 (7 bases). Looked up from germline, CDR1 is DFQATT and CDR2 is SNEGSKA (reference sequence). Trimming stripped 6 bases from V and 3 bases from J, with 18 bases between. CDR3 size: 14 residues. CDR3 protein: CSARRQGLIYEQYF. DNA of the CDR3: TGCAGTGCCCGGAGACAGGGACTTATCTACGAGCAGTACTTC.

This clonotype was seen a few times. V and J are TRBV7-9 and TRBJ1-2; D unresolved. The CDR3 consists of 14 residues. The germline gives CDR1 SEHNR, CDR2 FQNEAQ (reference sequence). V lost 1 base, J lost 8 bases, and 14 bases lay in between. The CDR3 DNA sequence: TGTGCCAGCAGCTTAGGACCCATCGGGGTAGGCTACACCTTC. This translates into CASSLGPIGVGYTF.

This clonotype occurred a few times. The chain combines TRBV6-5 with TRBJ2-1, with D unclear. Per germline, CDR1 MNHEY and CDR2 SVGAGI. The CDR3 runs to 12 residues. Trimming pared 6 bases from V and 5 bases from J, leaving 8 bases between. The CDR3 region has the DNA TGTGCCAGCAGGGAACTTGACAATGAGCAGTTCTTC. Protein sequence: CASRELDNEQFF.

This clonotype was seen a few times. The chain carries TRBV7-2 and TRBJ2-1; D might be TRBD1 or TRBD2, each matching 5 bases. Trimming cost V 7 bases and J 5 bases, with 9 bases left between them. CDR1 is SGHTA and CDR2 is FQGNSA in the germline V gene. The CDR3 runs 12 residues. The DNA for the CDR3 is TGTGCCAGCACAACGGGACACAATGAGCAGTTCTTC. Translating gives CASTTGHNEQFF.

This clonotype has a handful of counts. The chain combines TRBV4-1 with TRBJ2-1, with 13 bases lining up with TRBD2. V was clipped by 4 bases and J by 6 bases; unmatched bases: 9. Per the germline V gene, CDR1 is MGHRA and CDR2 is YSYEKL. The CDR3 is 17 residues long. The CDR3 is CASSRGTRLAGGNEQFF. The CDR3 DNA reads as TGCGCCAGCAGCCGGGGAACCAGACTAGCGGGGGGCAATGAGCAGTTCTTC.

This clonotype was seen a few times. The chain uses TRBV7-9 and TRBJ2-5; D is perhaps TRBD1 or TRBD2 (5 bases each). This CDR3 is 16 amino acids long. Trimming stripped 4 bases from V and 5 bases from J, with 20 bases between. The germline V gene has CDR1 SEHNR and CDR2 FQNEAQ (reference sequence). The DNA for the CDR3 is TGTGCCAGCAGCTCGGAGGATGGGCACAAGGGGGAGACCCAGTACTTC. This codes for CASSSEDGHKGETQYF.

This clonotype has just a few counts. V and J are TRBV7-9 and TRBJ2-1; perhaps D is TRBD1 or TRBD2 (5 bases each). The germline V gene encodes CDR1 SEHNR and CDR2 FQNEAQ (reference sequence). V lost 10 bases, J lost 6 bases, and 13 bases lay in between. This CDR3 is 12 amino acids long. The DNA of the CDR3 is TGTGCCATACAAGGGACGGCCAATGAGCAGTTCTTC. Its translation: CAIQGTANEQFF.

The chain links TRBV7-2 to TRBJ2-3; 8 nucleotides line up with TRBD2. V was pared by 3 bases and J by 1 base, with 3 bases of the junction left unmatched. The V gene's germline CDR1 is SGHTA and CDR2 FQGNSA. This CDR3 is built from 15 residues. CDR3 coding DNA: TGTGCCAGCAGCTTTCAACTAGCGGGCACAGATACGCAGTATTTT. It encodes CASSFQLAGTDTQYF.

The chain uses TRBV11-2 and TRBJ2-5; D is ambiguous. Trimming pared 4 bases from V and 1 base from J, leaving 13 bases between. Germline loops: CDR1 SGHAT, CDR2 FQNNGV. The CDR3 runs 15 residues. The CDR3 spells CASSSSPGPQETQYF. The DNA of the CDR3 is TGTGCCAGCAGCTCTAGTCCCGGACCCCAAGAGACCCAGTACTTC.

The gene calls are TRBV28 and TRBJ2-5; perhaps TRBD1 as D (6 bases). V was cut by 5 bases and J by 1 base, with 14 bases left in between. The V gene's germline CDR1 is MDHEN and CDR2 SYDVKM. The CDR3 runs to 15 residues. Here the CDR3 reads CASSASQGSQETQYF. DNA of the CDR3: TGTGCCAGCAGTGCCTCACAGGGATCCCAAGAGACCCAGTACTTC.

The chain uses TRBV12-3 or TRBV12-4 and TRBJ1-2; a possible D gene is TRBD1 (5 bases). V gave up 8 bases and J gave up 4 bases, with 14 bases separating them. This CDR3 spans 13 amino acids. The CDR3 DNA follows: TGTGCCAGCGGGGCCCCGGGGGGCTATGGCTACACCTTC. Its protein product is CASGAPGGYGYTF.

The genes are TRBV7-2 and TRBJ1-1; TRBD1 is a possible D gene (5 bases). Germline CDR1 reads SGHTA; CDR2 reads FQGNSA. The V end was cut by 0 bases, the J end by 5 bases, with 10 bases between. This CDR3 has 14 residues. The chain's CDR3 is CASSLAAQGTEAFF. CDR3 in DNA: TGTGCCAGCAGCTTAGCCGCCCAGGGTACTGAAGCTTTCTTT.

The sample holds a few counts of this clonotype. The chain links TRBV29-1 to TRBJ1-1; TRBD1 matches at 7 bases. Trimming cost V 4 bases and J 5 bases; bases outside gene matches: 10. Germline CDR1 SQVTM, CDR2 ANQGSEA. The CDR3 is 14 residues long. The CDR3 DNA reads as TGCAGCGTTGCGGAGGGGGCAAGTCTGACTGAAGCTTTCTTT. This sequence encodes CSVAEGASLTEAFF.

This clonotype turned up a few times. V is TRBV4-3 and J is TRBJ1-5, with D possibly being TRBD1 (6 bases). The CDR3 runs 14 residues. The V gene lost 1 base and the J gene lost 7 bases, with 11 bases spanning the gap. Germline loops: CDR1 LGHNA, CDR2 YSLEER. The CDR3 DNA is TGCGCCAGCAGCCAAGGGCGGGGGCACCAGCCCCAGCATTTT. Amino acid sequence: CASSQGRGHQPQHF.

The CDR3, as DNA: TGTGCCAGCCGAGGGTACCTCTCCTACGAGCAGTACTTC. Protein sequence: CASRGYLSYEQYF. J is TRBJ2-7 and V is TRBV12-3 or TRBV12-4; tentatively, D is TRBD2 (5 bases). The length of the CDR3 is 13 residues. The V end was cut by 8 bases, the J end by 0 bases, with 11 bases between.

V is TRBV20-1 and J is TRBJ2-5; D gene ambiguous. The DNA end favors TRBJ2-7, so the J call may be wrong. This CDR3 has 13 residues. CDR1 is DFQATT and CDR2 is SNEGSKA in the germline V gene (reference sequence). The CDR3 is CSVKLGRWDEQYF. Here the CDR3 DNA reads TGCAGTGTGAAGTTAGGTCGGTGGGACGAGCAGTACTTC.

About this clonotype itself: An end of the junction does not agree with germline; a read error may underlie this. The chain links TRBV12-3 or TRBV12-4 to TRBJ2-3, with 10 positions matching TRBD2. This CDR3 has 17 residues. CDR3 DNA sequence: TGTGCCAACAGTTTAGGAGGGCTAGCGGGGGTTATAGATACGCAGTATTTT. Its translation: CANSLGGLAGVIDTQYF.